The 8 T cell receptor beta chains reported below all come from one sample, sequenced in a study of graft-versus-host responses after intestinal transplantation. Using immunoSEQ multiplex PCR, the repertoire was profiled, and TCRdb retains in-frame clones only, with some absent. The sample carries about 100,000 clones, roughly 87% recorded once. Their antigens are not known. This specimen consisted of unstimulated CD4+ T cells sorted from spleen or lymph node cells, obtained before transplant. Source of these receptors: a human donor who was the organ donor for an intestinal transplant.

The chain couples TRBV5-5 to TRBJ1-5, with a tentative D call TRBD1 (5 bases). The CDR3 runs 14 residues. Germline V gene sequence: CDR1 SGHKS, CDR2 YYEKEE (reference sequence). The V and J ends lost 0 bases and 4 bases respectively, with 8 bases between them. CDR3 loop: CASSLESGNQPQHF. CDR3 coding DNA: TGTGCCAGCAGCTTGGAGTCAGGGAATCAGCCCCAGCATTTT.

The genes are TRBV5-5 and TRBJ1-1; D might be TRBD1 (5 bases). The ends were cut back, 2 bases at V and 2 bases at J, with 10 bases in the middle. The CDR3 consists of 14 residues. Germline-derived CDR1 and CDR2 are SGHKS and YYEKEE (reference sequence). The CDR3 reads CASSFTGYNTEAFF. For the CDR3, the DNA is TGTGCCAGCAGCTTTACAGGATACAACACTGAAGCTTTCTTT.

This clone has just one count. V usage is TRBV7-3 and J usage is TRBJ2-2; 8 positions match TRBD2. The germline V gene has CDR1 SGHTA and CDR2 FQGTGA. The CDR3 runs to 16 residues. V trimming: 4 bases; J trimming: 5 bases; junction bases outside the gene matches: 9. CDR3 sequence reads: CASSSERGPLTGELFF. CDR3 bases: TGTGCCAGCAGCTCTGAGCGGGGGCCTTTGACCGGGGAGCTGTTTTTT.

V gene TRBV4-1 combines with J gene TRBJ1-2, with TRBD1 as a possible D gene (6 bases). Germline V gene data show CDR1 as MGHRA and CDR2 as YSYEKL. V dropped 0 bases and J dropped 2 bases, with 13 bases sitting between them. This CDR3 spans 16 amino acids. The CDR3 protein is CASSQDWRTANYGYTF. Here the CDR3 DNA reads TGCGCCAGCAGCCAAGATTGGAGGACAGCAAACTATGGCTACACCTTC.

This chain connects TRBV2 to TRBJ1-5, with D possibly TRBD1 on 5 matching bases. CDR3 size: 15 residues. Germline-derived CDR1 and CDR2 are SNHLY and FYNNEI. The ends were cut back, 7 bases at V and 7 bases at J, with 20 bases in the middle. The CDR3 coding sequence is TGTGCCAGCAAAGGGCAGGGAGGGTCTCACCAGCCCCAGCATTTT. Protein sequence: CASKGQGGSHQPQHF.

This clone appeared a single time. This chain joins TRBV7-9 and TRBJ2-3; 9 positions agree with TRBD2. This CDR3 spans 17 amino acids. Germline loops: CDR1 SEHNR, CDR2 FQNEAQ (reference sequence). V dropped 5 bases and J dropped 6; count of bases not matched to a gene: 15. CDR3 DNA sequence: TGTGCCAGCAGCCCATCTTGGCGCGGGGGGGCCGAGGATACGCAGTATTTT. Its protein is CASSPSWRGGAEDTQYF.

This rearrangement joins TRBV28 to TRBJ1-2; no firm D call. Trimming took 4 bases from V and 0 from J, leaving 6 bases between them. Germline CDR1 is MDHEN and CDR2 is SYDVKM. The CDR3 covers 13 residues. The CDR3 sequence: CASSSGTNYGYTF. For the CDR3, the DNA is TGTGCCAGCAGTTCCGGGACTAACTATGGCTACACCTTC.

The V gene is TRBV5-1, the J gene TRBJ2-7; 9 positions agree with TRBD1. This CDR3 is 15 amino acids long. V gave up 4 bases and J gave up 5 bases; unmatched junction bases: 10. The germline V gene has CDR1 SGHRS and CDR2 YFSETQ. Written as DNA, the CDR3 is TGCGCCAGCAGCCAAGGGACAGGGACGGTCGACGAGCAGTACTTC. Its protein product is CASSQGTGTVDEQYF.